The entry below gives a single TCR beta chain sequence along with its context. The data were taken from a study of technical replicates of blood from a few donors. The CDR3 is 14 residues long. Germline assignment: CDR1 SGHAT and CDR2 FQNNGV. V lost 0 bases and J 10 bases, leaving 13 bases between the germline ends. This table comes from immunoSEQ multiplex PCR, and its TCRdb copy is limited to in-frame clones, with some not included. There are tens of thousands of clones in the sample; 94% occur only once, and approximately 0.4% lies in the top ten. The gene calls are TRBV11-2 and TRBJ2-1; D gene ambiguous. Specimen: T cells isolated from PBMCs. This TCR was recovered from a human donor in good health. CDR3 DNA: TGTGCCAGCAGCTTAGAAGGCAGCGCATTAGAGCAGTTCTTC. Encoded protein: CASSLEGSALEQFF.